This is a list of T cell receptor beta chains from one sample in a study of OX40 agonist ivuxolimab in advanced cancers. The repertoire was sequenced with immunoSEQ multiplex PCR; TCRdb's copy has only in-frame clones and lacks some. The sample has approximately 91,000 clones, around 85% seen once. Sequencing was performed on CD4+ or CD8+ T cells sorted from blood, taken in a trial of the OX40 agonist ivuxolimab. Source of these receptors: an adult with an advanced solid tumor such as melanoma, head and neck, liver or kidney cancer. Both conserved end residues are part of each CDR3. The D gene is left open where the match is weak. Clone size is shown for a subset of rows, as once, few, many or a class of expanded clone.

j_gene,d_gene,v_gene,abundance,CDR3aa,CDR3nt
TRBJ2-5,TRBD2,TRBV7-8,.,CASSRPGGSGAQETQYF,TGTGCCAGCAGCCGCCCCGGTGGTAGCGGGGCCCAAGAGACCCAGTACTTC
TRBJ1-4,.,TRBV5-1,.,CASSVGPPGEKLFF,TGCGCCAGCAGCGTGGGACCGCCGGGGGAAAAACTGTTTTTT
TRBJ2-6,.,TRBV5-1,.,CASSWGQSSGANVLTF,TGCGCCAGCAGCTGGGGACAATCCTCTGGGGCCAACGTCCTGACTTTC
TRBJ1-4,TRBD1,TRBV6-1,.,CAGRTGLNEKLFF,TGTGCCGGCCGGACAGGGCTCAATGAAAAACTGTTTTTT
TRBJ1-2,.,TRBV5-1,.,CASSLDPGYGGYTF,TGCGCCAGCAGCTTGGATCCAGGGTACGGCGGCTACACCTTC
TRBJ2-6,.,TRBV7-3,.,CATAEGAGANVLTF,TGTGCCACCGCCGAGGGAGCTGGGGCCAACGTCCTGACTTTC
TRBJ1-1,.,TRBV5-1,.,CASSQAGTENTEAFF,TGCGCCAGCAGCCAAGCCGGGACGGAGAACACTGAAGCTTTCTTT
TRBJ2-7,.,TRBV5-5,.,CASSSYLLEGKGGYF,TGTGCCAGCAGCTCCTACCTCTTGGAGGGAAAGGGGGGGTACTTC
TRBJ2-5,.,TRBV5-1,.,CASSPGLGPQETQYF,TGCGCCAGCAGCCCGGGCCTCGGGCCCCAAGAGACCCAGTACTTC
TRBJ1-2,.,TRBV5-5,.,CASTPQGAYGYTF,TGTGCCAGCACCCCCCAAGGCGCCTATGGCTACACCTTC
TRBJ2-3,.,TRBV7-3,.,CASSLTWGGMHTQYF,TGTGCCAGCAGCTTAACGTGGGGGGGCATGCATACGCAGTATTTT
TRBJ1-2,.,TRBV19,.,CASRAASREDYGYTF,TGTGCCAGTAGGGCGGCGAGCAGGGAAGACTATGGCTACACCTTC
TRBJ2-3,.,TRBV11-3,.,CASSWRGTDTQYF,TGTGCCAGCAGCTGGCGGGGCACAGATACGCAGTATTTT
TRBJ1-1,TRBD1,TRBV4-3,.,CASSRMGQANTEAFF,TGCGCCAGCAGCCGAATGGGACAGGCAAACACTGAAGCTTTCTTT
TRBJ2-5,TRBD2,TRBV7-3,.,CASSFGSGGNQETQYF,TGTGCCAGCAGCTTCGGTAGCGGGGGGAACCAAGAGACCCAGTACTTC
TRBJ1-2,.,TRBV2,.,CASSDWQGMFGYTF,TGTGCCAGCAGTGACTGGCAGGGAATGTTTGGCTACACCTTC
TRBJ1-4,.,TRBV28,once,CATLRDPNEKLFF,TGTGCCACCCTCCGGGATCCTAATGAAAAACTGTTTTTT
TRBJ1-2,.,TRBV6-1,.,CASSAGSLGLTNYGYTF,TGTGCCAGCAGTGCAGGGAGTTTGGGTCTAACTAACTATGGCTACACCTTC
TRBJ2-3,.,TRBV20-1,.,CSAGGATTQYF,TGCAGTGCGGGGGGGGCGACTACGCAGTATTTT
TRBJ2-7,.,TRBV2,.,CASSDLPYEQYF,TGTGCCAGCAGTGACCTTCCCTACGAGCAGTACTTC
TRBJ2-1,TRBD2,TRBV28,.,CASSLALAGVNEQFF,TGTGCCAGCAGTTTAGCACTAGCGGGGGTCAACGAGCAGTTCTTC
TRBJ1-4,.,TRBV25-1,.,CASSDHPGVGATNEKLFF,TGTGCCAGCAGTGACCACCCTGGGGTCGGTGCAACTAATGAAAAACTGTTTTTT
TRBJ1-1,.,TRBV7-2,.,CASTQRWGTEAFF,TGTGCCAGCACCCAGAGGTGGGGCACTGAAGCTTTCTTT
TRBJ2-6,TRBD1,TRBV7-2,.,CASSSTGARSGANVLTF,TGTGCCAGCAGCTCCACAGGGGCCCGCTCTGGGGCCAACGTCCTGACTTTC
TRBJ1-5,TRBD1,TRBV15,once,CATSSQTGADSNQPQHF,TGTGCCACCAGCAGCCAAACAGGGGCCGATAGCAATCAGCCCCAGCATTTT
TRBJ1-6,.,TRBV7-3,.,CASSLRPSSSPLHF,TGTGCCAGCAGCCTTCGACCTAGTAGTTCACCCCTCCACTTT
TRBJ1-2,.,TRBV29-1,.,CSVEEEGRGGYTF,TGCAGCGTTGAAGAAGAAGGACGGGGTGGCTACACCTTC
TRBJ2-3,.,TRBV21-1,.,CASSKIGRATDTQYF,TGTGCCAGCAGCAAAATCGGCAGGGCGACAGATACGCAGTATTTT
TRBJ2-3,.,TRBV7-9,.,CASSLSLPSTDTQYF,TGTGCCAGCAGCTTAAGTCTCCCTAGCACAGATACGCAGTATTTT
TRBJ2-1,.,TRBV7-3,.,CASSPAPRAEQFF,TGTGCCAGCAGCCCGGCGCCTAGGGCCGAGCAGTTCTTC
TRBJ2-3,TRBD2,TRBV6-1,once,CASNRGGADTQYF,TGTGCCAGCAATCGGGGGGGGGCAGATACGCAGTATTTT
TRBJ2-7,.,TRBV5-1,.,CASSVGSQGGEQYF,TGCGCCAGCAGCGTAGGCAGCCAGGGGGGCGAGCAGTACTTC
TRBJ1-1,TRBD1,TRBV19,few,CASRGQGNTEAFF,TGTGCCAGTAGGGGACAGGGCAACACTGAAGCTTTCTTT
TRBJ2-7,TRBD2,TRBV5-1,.,CASARGGSYEQYF,TGCGCCAGCGCCCGGGGGGGGTCCTACGAGCAGTACTTC
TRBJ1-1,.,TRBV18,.,CASSPPSSTEAFF,TGTGCCAGCTCACCCCCCAGTAGCACTGAAGCTTTCTTT
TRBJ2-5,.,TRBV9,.,CASSVGTEWGVGETQYF,TGTGCCAGCAGCGTAGGTACAGAGTGGGGAGTTGGGGAGACCCAGTACTTC
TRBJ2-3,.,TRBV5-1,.,CASSLAGAADTQYF,TGCGCCAGCAGCTTGGCAGGGGCGGCAGATACGCAGTATTTT
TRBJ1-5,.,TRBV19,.,CASRDRSNQPQHF,TGTGCCAGTAGGGACCGTAGCAATCAGCCCCAGCATTTT
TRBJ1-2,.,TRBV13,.,CASSWWGDYGYTF,TGTGCCAGCAGCTGGTGGGGTGACTATGGCTACACCTTC
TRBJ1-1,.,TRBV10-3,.,CAISIDGGVGAFF,TGTGCCATCAGTATTGATGGGGGCGTCGGGGCTTTCTTT
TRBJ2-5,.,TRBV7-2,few,CASSLFGGLETQYF,TGTGCCAGCAGCTTATTCGGGGGCTTGGAGACCCAGTACTTC
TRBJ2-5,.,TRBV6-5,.,CASSRGRETQYF,TGTGCCAGCAGCCGGGGGCGGGAGACCCAGTACTTC
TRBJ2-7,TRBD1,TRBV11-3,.,CASSSDLARDRGEQYF,TGTGCCAGCAGCTCGGACCTAGCCCGGGACAGAGGCGAGCAGTACTTC
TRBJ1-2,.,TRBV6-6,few,CASSAPANNYGYTF,TGTGCCAGCAGTGCTCCAGCTAATAACTATGGCTACACCTTC
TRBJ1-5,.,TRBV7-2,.,CASSPRSYGQQQRNQPQHF,TGTGCCAGCAGCCCCCGGAGTTACGGGCAACAACAGCGCAATCAGCCCCAGCATTTT
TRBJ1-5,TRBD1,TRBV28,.,CASSLLGQGDNQPQHF,TGTGCCAGCAGCCTCCTCGGACAGGGAGACAATCAGCCCCAGCATTTT
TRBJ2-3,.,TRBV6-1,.,CASTAMRDTQYF,TGTGCCAGTACAGCCATGCGAGATACGCAGTATTTT
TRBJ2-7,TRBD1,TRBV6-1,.,CASSRQQGSYEQYF,TGTGCCAGCAGTCGACAACAGGGGTCCTACGAGCAGTACTTC
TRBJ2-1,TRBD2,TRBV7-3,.,CASRGRAGSDNEQFF,TGTGCCAGCCGCGGGAGGGCAGGTTCGGACAATGAGCAGTTCTTC
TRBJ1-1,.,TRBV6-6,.,CASSPQYEAFF,TGTGCCAGCAGTCCCCAGTATGAAGCTTTCTTT